These 2 T cell receptor beta chains were all obtained from the same sample, sequenced in a study of OX40 agonist ivuxolimab in advanced cancers. The method was immunoSEQ multiplex PCR; TCRdb's version includes in-frame clones alone and lacks a portion of them. Here the sample spans roughly 66,000 clones, around 83% being singletons. Specimen: CD4+ or CD8+ T cells sorted from blood, collected in a trial of the OX40 agonist ivuxolimab. The receptors were gathered from an adult with an advanced solid tumor such as melanoma, head and neck, liver or kidney cancer.

V gene TRBV5-1 combines with J gene TRBJ2-1; 10 positions match TRBD2. Trimming cost V 7 bases and J 5 bases; bases outside gene matches: 15. The germline gives CDR1 SGHRS, CDR2 YFSETQ. This CDR3 is 17 amino acids long. CDR3 sequence: CASSSRSSGRPNNEQFF. For the CDR3, the DNA is TGCGCCAGCTCAAGCCGCTCTAGCGGGAGACCTAACAATGAGCAGTTCTTC.

The genes are TRBV7-3 and TRBJ2-4; 9 bases are a match to TRBD1. Trimming took 5 bases from V and 6 from J; bases not matched to a gene: 5. CDR1 and CDR2 from the germline V gene are SGHTA and FQGTGA. This CDR3 is built from 14 residues. CDR3 residues: CASSPRQGVNIQYF. The DNA of the CDR3 is TGTGCCAGCAGCCCTAGACAGGGGGTAAACATTCAGTACTTC.